This is a list of T cell receptor beta chains from one sample in a study of CD8+ T cells in alopecia areata. Repertoires were generated with immunoSEQ multiplex PCR, while TCRdb's copy carries only in-frame clones and drops some. Among under 200,000 clones, about 60% were seen once, and the ten largest hold 14%. The material was CD4+ T cells sorted from blood, obtained at week 24, from a patient treated with tofacitinib. The receptors were sampled from a human donor with alopecia areata. Each CDR3 is given with its conserved first and last residue. D genes are given only for firm matches. Size is omitted from some rows. Given values are once, few, many or a class for expanded clones.

D gene: TRBD1
J gene: TRBJ1-2
clone size: .
V gene: TRBV6-5
CDR3 DNA: TGTGCCAGCAGTAAACGGACAGGGAGTGGCTACACCTTC
CDR3 protein: CASSKRTGSGYTF

D gene: TRBD1
J gene: TRBJ1-2
clone size: .
V gene: TRBV4-1
CDR3 DNA: TGCGCCAGCAGCCAAGATGGACAGGGCTATGGCTACACCTTC
CDR3 protein: CASSQDGQGYGYTF

D gene: .
J gene: TRBJ2-5
clone size: .
V gene: TRBV20-1
CDR3 DNA: TGCAGTGCCGTTCGTGGGGAGACCCAGTACTTC
CDR3 protein: CSAVRGETQYF

D gene: TRBD1
J gene: TRBJ2-5
clone size: .
V gene: TRBV6-5
CDR3 DNA: TGTGCCAGCAGTCCTATAGGACAGGGAAGAGAGACCCAGTACTTC
CDR3 protein: CASSPIGQGRETQYF

D gene: .
J gene: TRBJ2-5
clone size: .
V gene: TRBV7-9
CDR3 DNA: TGTGCCAGCAGCCGTCAAGAGACCCAGTACTTC
CDR3 protein: CASSRQETQYF

D gene: .
J gene: TRBJ1-5
clone size: .
V gene: TRBV30
CDR3 DNA: TGTGCCTGGAGTGTTGGGGACGGTCAGCCCCAGCATTTT
CDR3 protein: CAWSVGDGQPQHF

D gene: .
J gene: TRBJ1-4
clone size: .
V gene: TRBV9
CDR3 DNA: TGTGCCAGCAGCCTGAAGGGCGGGGCGGATAATGAAAAACTGTTTTTT
CDR3 protein: CASSLKGGADNEKLFF

D gene: .
J gene: TRBJ2-3
clone size: .
V gene: TRBV7-3
CDR3 DNA: TGTGCCAGCAGCCCTCGAAACACGGATACGCAGTATTTT
CDR3 protein: CASSPRNTDTQYF

D gene: .
J gene: TRBJ1-2
clone size: few
V gene: TRBV7-3
CDR3 DNA: TGTGCCAGCAGCCAGCTGGACGGCTATGGCTACACCTTC
CDR3 protein: CASSQLDGYGYTF

D gene: .
J gene: TRBJ1-1
clone size: few
V gene: TRBV29-1
CDR3 DNA: TGCAGCGCCCGGTGGACTGAAGCTTTCTTT
CDR3 protein: CSARWTEAFF

D gene: TRBD1
J gene: TRBJ1-4
clone size: .
V gene: TRBV29-1
CDR3 DNA: TGCAGCGTTGCGGGGATTCAAGGACAGGGAAATGAAAAACTGTTTTTT
CDR3 protein: CSVAGIQGQGNEKLFF

D gene: TRBD1
J gene: TRBJ2-2
clone size: .
V gene: TRBV4-2
CDR3 DNA: TGTGCCAGCAGCCAAGCGGGACAGACGAACACCGGGGAGCTGTTTTTT
CDR3 protein: CASSQAGQTNTGELFF

D gene: .
J gene: TRBJ1-2
clone size: .
V gene: TRBV30
CDR3 DNA: TGTGCCTGGAGTTCAGGGCCGAATAACTATGGCTACACCTTC
CDR3 protein: CAWSSGPNNYGYTF

D gene: .
J gene: TRBJ2-5
clone size: few
V gene: TRBV9
CDR3 DNA: TGTGCCAGCAGCGTAGGAGTGAGGCAAGAGACCCAGTACTTC
CDR3 protein: CASSVGVRQETQYF

D gene: .
J gene: TRBJ1-5
clone size: .
V gene: TRBV19
CDR3 DNA: TGTGCCAGTACCAAAACCCCACAAAAGGGTCAGCCCCAGCATTTT
CDR3 protein: CASTKTPQKGQPQHF

D gene: TRBD1
J gene: TRBJ2-4
clone size: .
V gene: TRBV7-9
CDR3 DNA: TGTGCCAGCAGCTATACAGGGGTTGCCAAAAACATTCAGTACTTC
CDR3 protein: CASSYTGVAKNIQYF

D gene: .
J gene: TRBJ2-5
clone size: .
V gene: TRBV15
CDR3 DNA: TGTGCCACCAGCAGAGAGGGGCCGGCGCAAGAGACCCAGTACTTC
CDR3 protein: CATSREGPAQETQYF

D gene: .
J gene: TRBJ2-1
clone size: .
V gene: TRBV4-2
CDR3 DNA: TGTGCCAGCACCAGATCCAGCCGATACTACAATGAGCAGTTCTTC
CDR3 protein: CASTRSSRYYNEQFF

D gene: .
J gene: TRBJ2-5
clone size: .
V gene: TRBV7-6
CDR3 DNA: TGTGCCAGCGGCAGAGAGACCCAGTACTTC
CDR3 protein: CASGRETQYF

D gene: TRBD1
J gene: TRBJ2-5
clone size: few
V gene: TRBV11-3
CDR3 DNA: TGTGCCAGCAGCTTGGCATTCGGGACAGGGGGCATAGAGACCCAGTACTTC
CDR3 protein: CASSLAFGTGGIETQYF

D gene: .
J gene: TRBJ2-6
clone size: .
V gene: TRBV27
CDR3 DNA: TGTGCCAGCAGTCAGACACGTAGCTCTGGGGCCAACGTCCTGACTTTC
CDR3 protein: CASSQTRSSGANVLTF

D gene: TRBD1
J gene: TRBJ1-2
clone size: few
V gene: TRBV6-5
CDR3 DNA: TGTGCCAGCAGTCCATCGGGACAGGGAGGCTATGGCTACACCTTC
CDR3 protein: CASSPSGQGGYGYTF

D gene: .
J gene: TRBJ2-7
clone size: .
V gene: TRBV12-5
CDR3 DNA: TGTGCTAGTGGTTTGGTCCTCTCGGAGCAGTACTTC
CDR3 protein: CASGLVLSEQYF

D gene: TRBD1
J gene: TRBJ2-1
clone size: few
V gene: TRBV25-1
CDR3 DNA: TGTGCCAGCAGTGGACCGGGACAGGGGATATCCTACAATGAGCAGTTCTTC
CDR3 protein: CASSGPGQGISYNEQFF

D gene: .
J gene: TRBJ1-1
clone size: .
V gene: TRBV5-1
CDR3 DNA: TGCGCCAGCAGCTTGGGGCAGTCGGGCACTGAAGCTTTCTTT
CDR3 protein: CASSLGQSGTEAFF

D gene: .
J gene: TRBJ1-1
clone size: .
V gene: TRBV29-1
CDR3 DNA: TGCAGCGTTGCCCAATCCAACATGAACACTGAAGCTTTCTTT
CDR3 protein: CSVAQSNMNTEAFF

D gene: .
J gene: TRBJ1-5
clone size: .
V gene: TRBV4-2
CDR3 DNA: TGTGCCAGCAGCCAAGTACAGTCCAATCAGCCCCAGCATTTT
CDR3 protein: CASSQVQSNQPQHF

D gene: TRBD1
J gene: TRBJ2-7
clone size: .
V gene: TRBV29-1
CDR3 DNA: TGCAGCGTTGAGTACCGGGACAGGGGTTTAAACGAGCAGTACTTC
CDR3 protein: CSVEYRDRGLNEQYF

D gene: TRBD1
J gene: TRBJ1-6
clone size: once
V gene: TRBV5-1
CDR3 DNA: TGCGCCAGCAGCACGAGGGACAGGGCAGATTCACCCCTCCACTTT
CDR3 protein: CASSTRDRADSPLHF

D gene: TRBD1
J gene: TRBJ1-2
clone size: .
V gene: TRBV25-1
CDR3 DNA: TGTGCCAGCAGTGACCTTGGGATGACAGGGACCTATGGCTACACCTTC
CDR3 protein: CASSDLGMTGTYGYTF

D gene: .
J gene: TRBJ1-2
clone size: once
V gene: TRBV29-1
CDR3 DNA: TGCAGCGTTGCGGGCGCTAACTATGGCTACACCTTC
CDR3 protein: CSVAGANYGYTF

D gene: .
J gene: TRBJ2-3
clone size: .
V gene: TRBV2
CDR3 DNA: TGTGCCAGCAGTGAGGTAGATGGGGCAGATACGCAGTATTTT
CDR3 protein: CASSEVDGADTQYF

D gene: TRBD1
J gene: TRBJ2-1
clone size: .
V gene: TRBV2
CDR3 DNA: TGTGCCAGCAGTCGGGACAGGGGCCCTACTTACAATGAGCAGTTCTTC
CDR3 protein: CASSRDRGPTYNEQFF

D gene: .
J gene: TRBJ2-2
clone size: .
V gene: TRBV30
CDR3 DNA: TGTGCCTGGAGTGGATTTGAGGGGACCGGGGAGCTGTTTTTT
CDR3 protein: CAWSGFEGTGELFF

D gene: .
J gene: TRBJ2-7
clone size: few
V gene: TRBV20-1
CDR3 DNA: TGCAGTGCCAAACAGTCCTACGAGCAGTACTTC
CDR3 protein: CSAKQSYEQYF

D gene: .
J gene: TRBJ1-3
clone size: once
V gene: TRBV23-1
CDR3 DNA: TGCGCCAGCAGTCAATCGATGGCGGACTCTGGAAACACCATATATTTT
CDR3 protein: CASSQSMADSGNTIYF

D gene: TRBD1
J gene: TRBJ1-2
clone size: .
V gene: TRBV29-1
CDR3 DNA: TGCAGCGCAGGACAGGCAGGTTCGGGCTACACCTTC
CDR3 protein: CSAGQAGSGYTF

D gene: TRBD2
J gene: TRBJ2-5
clone size: .
V gene: TRBV30
CDR3 DNA: TGTGCCTGGAGTGTACAAGCGGGGGCGGCCCAGTACTTC
CDR3 protein: CAWSVQAGAAQYF

D gene: .
J gene: TRBJ2-7
clone size: few
V gene: TRBV7-2
CDR3 DNA: TGTGCCAGCAGCTCCATTGACCGGGCGGAGCAGTACTTC
CDR3 protein: CASSSIDRAEQYF

D gene: TRBD1
J gene: TRBJ2-7
clone size: .
V gene: TRBV20-1
CDR3 DNA: TGCAGTGCTAGAGGGGGACAGAAGCAGTACTTC
CDR3 protein: CSARGGQKQYF

D gene: .
J gene: TRBJ2-7
clone size: .
V gene: TRBV30
CDR3 DNA: TGTGCCTGGAGTGGAACGACTGGGAGCTCCTACGAGCAGTACTTC
CDR3 protein: CAWSGTTGSSYEQYF

D gene: TRBD2
J gene: TRBJ2-3
clone size: .
V gene: TRBV29-1
CDR3 DNA: TGCAGCGTTGGGGACTATCGAGCAGATACGCAGTATTTT
CDR3 protein: CSVGDYRADTQYF

D gene: .
J gene: TRBJ2-3
clone size: .
V gene: TRBV20-1
CDR3 DNA: TGCAGTGCTAGGCCCGCGGATACGCAGTATTTT
CDR3 protein: CSARPADTQYF

D gene: .
J gene: TRBJ2-5
clone size: .
V gene: TRBV5-1
CDR3 DNA: TGCGCCAGCTCCCAGAGGGGGAGCGGACAAGAGACCCAGTACTTC
CDR3 protein: CASSQRGSGQETQYF

D gene: .
J gene: TRBJ2-3
clone size: .
V gene: TRBV30
CDR3 DNA: TGTGCCTGGAGTGTGTTGTTCGGGGGTCGCACAGATACGCAGTATTTT
CDR3 protein: CAWSVLFGGRTDTQYF

D gene: .
J gene: TRBJ1-2
clone size: .
V gene: TRBV7-9
CDR3 DNA: TGTGCCACGGGGAAAAAGAACTATGGCTACACCTTC
CDR3 protein: CATGKKNYGYTF

D gene: .
J gene: TRBJ2-6
clone size: few
V gene: TRBV29-1
CDR3 DNA: TGCAGCGTTGACGGGGCCGGGGCCAACGTCCTGACTTTC
CDR3 protein: CSVDGAGANVLTF

D gene: .
J gene: TRBJ2-7
clone size: many
V gene: TRBV18
CDR3 DNA: TGTGCCAGCTCACCCGAGACAGGTGCCTCCTACGAGCAGTACTTC
CDR3 protein: CASSPETGASYEQYF

D gene: .
J gene: TRBJ1-4
clone size: once
V gene: TRBV29-1
CDR3 DNA: TGCAGCGTAAGGCCAACTAATGAAAAACTGTTTTTT
CDR3 protein: CSVRPTNEKLFF

D gene: .
J gene: TRBJ1-1
clone size: .
V gene: TRBV29-1
CDR3 DNA: TGCAGCGTGGTAATGATCGTGGGCACTGAAGCTTTCTTT
CDR3 protein: CSVVMIVGTEAFF

D gene: .
J gene: TRBJ1-2
clone size: .
V gene: TRBV30
CDR3 DNA: TGTGCCCGGAATCAGGGTCTAAACTATGGCTACACCTTC
CDR3 protein: CARNQGLNYGYTF

D gene: .
J gene: TRBJ2-6
clone size: .
V gene: TRBV4-2
CDR3 DNA: TGTGCCAGCAGCCAAGAGGACAGCCACAACTATGTGGGGGCCAACGTCCTGACTTTC
CDR3 protein: CASSQEDSHNYVGANVLTF

D gene: .
J gene: TRBJ2-1
clone size: few
V gene: TRBV7-2
CDR3 DNA: TGTGCCAGCAGCTTGAGGAGACAGACGAGCAATGAGCAGTTCTTC
CDR3 protein: CASSLRRQTSNEQFF

D gene: .
J gene: TRBJ1-3
clone size: .
V gene: TRBV29-1
CDR3 DNA: TGCAGCGTTGGTCAGGAGGGAAACACCATATATTTT
CDR3 protein: CSVGQEGNTIYF